A single sample is the source of the 30 T cell receptor beta chains below, sequenced in a study of blood T cell repertoires in COVID-19 (dated by TCRdb to the early 2020s). The library was made by the immunoSEQ multiplex PCR assay. Sourced from immuneACCESS, this table was stored by TCRdb with only in-frame sequences that have V and J called. A share of the clones is absent; for the studies checked, an unresolved V gene accounts for under half, and the remainder has no known explanation. Present in this sample are about 260,000 clones, about nine tenths of which were seen just once. Around 9.1% of the sample goes to the ten largest clones. Sequencing used peripheral blood. The receptor source for this set is a middle-aged man who had recovered from COVID-19.

The rearrangement joins TRBV9 to TRBJ2-3, with TRBD1 as a possible D gene (5 bases). V dropped 5 bases and J dropped 0 bases, with 10 bases sitting between them. The CDR3 sequence is 14 residues long. The germline CDR1 and CDR2 sequences are SGDLS and YYNGEE. The CDR3 coding sequence is TGTGCCAGCAGTAGACAGACCAGCACAGATACGCAGTATTTT. It is translated as CASSRQTSTDTQYF. Full variable domain (remainder filled in from reference TRBV9 and TRBJ2-3): DSGVTQTPKHLITATGQRVTLRCSPRSGDLSVYWYQQSLDQGLQFLIQYYNGEERAKGNILERFSAQQFPDLHSELNLSSLELGDSALYFCASSRQTSTDTQYFGPGTRLTVL.

This chain uses TRBV19 with TRBJ2-1, with unresolved D. CDR3 length: 17 amino acids. Trimming took 3 bases from V and 0 from J, leaving 15 bases between them. Germline V CDR1 and CDR2: LNHDA, SQIVND (reference sequence). The CDR3 here is CASSIWASLSSYNEQFF. The CDR3 coding sequence is TGTGCCAGTAGTATTTGGGCAAGTCTTAGCTCCTACAATGAGCAGTTCTTC.

The chain couples TRBV5-6 to TRBJ2-7; 7 nucleotides agree with TRBD2. The CDR3 has 14 residues. The junction had 9 bases not matched to a gene; V was cut back by 4 bases and J by 5 bases. Germline CDR1 is SGHDT and CDR2 is YYEEEE. The CDR3 here is CASSRTLAPNEQYF. The DNA of the CDR3 is TGTGCCAGCAGCCGGACACTAGCGCCCAACGAGCAGTACTTC.

The chain carries TRBV2 and TRBJ2-7; D is possibly TRBD2 (5 bases). Germline values: CDR1 SNHLY, CDR2 FYNNEI. The CDR3 contains 14 residues. V lost 6 bases and J lost 1, with 13 bases in between. The CDR3 is CASRTLGESYEQYF. DNA for the CDR3: TGTGCCAGCAGGACCCTCGGGGAATCCTACGAGCAGTACTTC.

The chain joins TRBV3-1 (or the pseudogene TRBV3-2) to TRBJ2-1; D is ambiguous. V was shortened by 1 base and J by 4 bases, with 5 bases between the two germline ends. Germline V CDR1 and CDR2: LGHDT, YNNKEL (reference sequence). The CDR3 spans 13 residues. CDR3 DNA: TGTGCCAGCAGCCAAGTCCGGTACAATGAGCAGTTCTTC. Amino acids: CASSQVRYNEQFF.

The chain couples TRBV4-3 to TRBJ1-5; weak D call: TRBD1 (5 bases). V shed 0 bases and J shed 4 bases, with 10 bases lying between them. This CDR3 region has 15 residues. In germline, CDR1 is LGHNA, CDR2 YSLEER. The CDR3 DNA is TGCGCCAGCAGCCAAGATTGGACATATAATCAGCCCCAGCATTTT. Translated: CASSQDWTYNQPQHF.

The V gene is TRBV7-9, the J gene TRBJ2-1, with TRBD2 matching over 7 bases. V trimming: 2 bases; J trimming: 7 bases; junction bases outside the gene matches: 8. From germline, CDR1 is SEHNR and CDR2 FQNEAQ (reference sequence). The length of the CDR3 is 15 residues. The DNA of the CDR3 is TGTGCCAGCAGCTTATACCAGCGGGGCTGGAATGAGCAGTTCTTC. This codes for CASSLYQRGWNEQFF.

This clone was seen just once. V and J are TRBV6-1 and TRBJ1-6, with TRBD1 identical over 7 bases. Per germline, CDR1 MNHNS and CDR2 SASEGT. The CDR3 has 14 residues. After removal of 1 base from V and 7 bases from J, the junction contained 1 base not matched to a gene. In DNA, the CDR3 is TGTGCCAGCAGTGAAGGCAGGGGGAATTCACCCCTCCACTTT. Translated: CASSEGRGNSPLHF.

This clone was detected only once. The chain recombines TRBV9 with TRBJ2-1, with 12 bases aligning to TRBD2. V shed 0 bases, J shed 4 bases, and the junction held 2 bases outside the gene matches. Germline V gene lookup returns CDR1 SGDLS and CDR2 YYNGEE. The CDR3 runs 16 residues. CDR3 in DNA: TGTGCCAGCAGCGTAGGGACTAGCGGGGCATACAATGAGCAGTTCTTC. As protein: CASSVGTSGAYNEQFF.

The CDR3 DNA is TGTGCCAGCAGTTCCCGTCCGGGACTAGCGGGACGGGAGACCCAGTACTTC. Amino acids: CASSSRPGLAGRETQYF. The chain recombines TRBV5-5 with TRBJ2-5; the match to TRBD2 covers 13 bases. V lost 5 bases and J lost 5; bases outside the gene matches: 12. CDR1 is SGHKS and CDR2 is YYEKEE in the germline V gene (reference sequence). The CDR3 contains 17 residues.

This chain joins TRBV5-4 and TRBJ1-3; the D is unclear. The CDR3 is made up of 15 amino acids. V was clipped by 0 bases and J by 0 bases, with 7 bases between them. Germline V gene sequence: CDR1 SGHNT, CDR2 YYREEE (reference sequence). The CDR3 loop reads CASSLEPGSGNTIYF. The CDR3 nucleotides are TGTGCCAGCAGCTTGGAGCCAGGCTCTGGAAACACCATATATTTT.

The J gene is TRBJ1-2, the V gene TRBV30; TRBD1 is a possible D gene (6 bases). Germline CDR1 reads GTSNPN; CDR2 reads SVGIG (reference sequence). V was pared by 3 bases and J by 6 bases, with 17 bases between. The CDR3 has 14 residues. CDR3 DNA sequence: TGTGCCTGGAGACCCAAGGGGGGGGCCGATGGCTACACCTTC. This sequence encodes CAWRPKGGADGYTF.

The chain couples TRBV5-4 to TRBJ2-7, with TRBD2 as a possible D gene (6 bases). Deletions cut 4 bases from V and 1 base from J, with 21 bases between. In germline, CDR1 is SGHNT, CDR2 YYREEE (reference sequence). The CDR3 totals 17 residues. The DNA for the CDR3 is TGTGCCAGCAGCCTGTGGGCCCGGTTCGGGACTTCCTACGAGCAGTACTTC. Its translation: CASSLWARFGTSYEQYF.

The count of this clone is one. This sequence joins TRBV5-6 and TRBJ2-7; TRBD1 might be the D (6 bases). The CDR3 is 17 amino acids. Germline V gene lookup returns CDR1 SGHDT and CDR2 YYEEEE. Trimming stripped 3 bases from V and 0 bases from J, with 19 bases between. The CDR3 sequence is CASSSATRGPSSYEQYF. The CDR3 nucleotides are TGTGCCAGCAGCTCCGCCACCAGGGGCCCTAGCTCCTACGAGCAGTACTTC.

The CDR3 bases are TGTGCCAGCAGTTACTCCTCCGGTTATTATTCGGCTTTCTTT. Translation gives CASSYSSGYYSAFF. V usage is TRBV6-6 and J usage is TRBJ1-1; no clear D gene. This CDR3 has 14 amino acids. Germline CDR1 and CDR2: MNHNY and SVGAGI (reference sequence). The V end lost 0 bases, the J end lost 11 bases, and 16 bases lay between the germline ends.

This chain links TRBV9 with TRBJ2-1; 9 bases map to TRBD2. The CDR3 has 16 amino acids. CDR1 is SGDLS, CDR2 YYNGEE, per germline. The J segment lost 3 bases and the V segment lost 4 bases, leaving 8 bases of the junction unmatched. In DNA, the CDR3 is TGTGCCAGCAGCCCCATCGGAGCGGGGGGCTACAATGAGCAGTTCTTC. Its translation is CASSPIGAGGYNEQFF.

The rearrangement uses TRBV5-4 and TRBJ2-7; D is possibly TRBD2 (6 bases). This CDR3 has 15 amino acids. Germline values: CDR1 SGHNT, CDR2 YYREEE (reference sequence). V shed 4 bases and J shed 2 bases, with 16 bases lying between them. The CDR3 DNA sequence: TGTGCCAGCAGCCCATCGGTGACGGGGGCCTACGAGCAGTACTTC. Translated: CASSPSVTGAYEQYF. Full variable domain (rest looked up from reference TRBV5-4 and TRBJ2-7): ETGVTQSPTHLIKTRGQQVTLRCSSQSGHNTVSWYQQALGQGPQFIFQYYREEENGRGNFPPRFSGLQFPNYSSELNVNALELDDSALYLCASSPSVTGAYEQYFGPGTRLTVT.

J is TRBJ1-4 and V is TRBV15; TRBD1 matches 7 bases. The CDR3 covers 18 residues. Germline CDR1 is LNHNV and CDR2 is YYDKDF (reference sequence). Unmatched junction bases numbered 11, after V lost 1 base and J lost 3 bases. The CDR3 loop is CATSRGRQGGFANEKLFF. For the CDR3, the DNA is TGTGCCACCAGCAGAGGGAGACAGGGAGGTTTCGCTAATGAAAAACTGTTTTTT.

V usage is TRBV11-2 and J usage is TRBJ1-2, with unresolved D. The CDR3 extends over 18 amino acids. Germline CDR1 reads SGHAT; CDR2 reads FQNNGV. Trimming left V 1 base short and J 0 bases short, with 18 bases between. CDR3 in DNA: TGTGCCAGCAGCTTAGGCCCTTCAATGGGCCAAACTAACTATGGCTACACCTTC. Its protein is CASSLGPSMGQTNYGYTF.

This clone occurred once. The J gene is TRBJ2-2, the V gene TRBV7-3; 8 nucleotides agree with TRBD1. Losses at the gene ends were 0 bases for V and 3 bases for J; bases not matched to a gene: 0. Germline V gene lookup returns CDR1 SGHTA and CDR2 FQGTGA. The CDR3 loop spans 15 amino acids. As DNA, the CDR3 is TGTGCCAGCAGCTTAACGACAGGGGACACCGGGGAGCTGTTTTTT. This translates into CASSLTTGDTGELFF. Supplemented by reference TRBV7-3 and TRBJ2-2, the full variable domain reads GAGVSQTPSNKVTEKGKYVELRCDPISGHTALYWYRQSLGQGPEFLIYFQGTGAADDSGLPNDRFFAVRPEGSVSTLKIQRTERGDSAVYLCASSLTTGDTGELFFGEGSRLTVL.

J is TRBJ2-1 and V is TRBV6-2 or TRBV6-3, with 8 bases identical to TRBD2. Trimming removed 6 bases from V and 7 bases from J; junction bases left unmatched: 17. This CDR3 is 17 amino acids long. Per the germline V gene, CDR1 is MNHEY and CDR2 is SVGEGT. CDR3 coding DNA: TGTGCCAGCAGCCGGGGGGGCAGGAGGACCCTCGGGAATGAGCAGTTCTTC. Translation gives CASSRGGRRTLGNEQFF.

The chain couples TRBV5-4 to TRBJ2-5, with a tentative D call TRBD2 (6 bases). The CDR3 loop spans 14 amino acids. CDR1 is SGHNT, CDR2 YYREEE, per germline (reference sequence). The V gene lost 2 bases and the J gene lost 4 bases, with 12 bases spanning the gap. The CDR3 region has the DNA TGTGCCAGCAGCTTAGCGGGTCGGCGAGAGACCCAGTACTTC. This sequence encodes CASSLAGRRETQYF.

The chain links TRBV9 to TRBJ1-2; unclear D gene. CDR1 is SGDLS and CDR2 is YYNGEE in the germline V gene. This CDR3 has 12 amino acids. Trimming pared 2 bases from V and 7 bases from J, leaving 9 bases between. CDR3 sequence: CASSVPGPGYTF. CDR3 sequence (DNA): TGTGCCAGCAGCGTCCCAGGTCCTGGCTACACCTTC.

V is TRBV27 and J is TRBJ2-7, with 11 bases identical to TRBD2. V lost 10 bases and J lost 6; bases outside the gene matches: 11. Germline V lookup: CDR1 MNHEY, CDR2 SMNVEV (reference sequence). The CDR3 loop spans 14 amino acids. The CDR3 DNA reads TGTGCCACCCGAAGGGTAGCGGGAGGGATCGAGCAGTACTTC. Protein: CATRRVAGGIEQYF.

The chain joins TRBV30 to TRBJ1-2; the D gene is possibly TRBD1 (6 bases). V shed 4 bases and J shed 4 bases, with 16 bases lying between them. Germline assignment: CDR1 GTSNPN and CDR2 SVGIG (reference sequence). The CDR3 runs 14 residues. Written as DNA, the CDR3 is TGTGCCTGGAACCGGGCAGGGGCGGTCTATGGCTACACCTTC. Translated, it gives CAWNRAGAVYGYTF. Combining the CDR3 with reference TRBV30 and TRBJ1-2 gives the whole variable domain SQTIHQWPATLVQPVGSPLSLECTVEGTSNPNLYWYRQAAGRGLQLLFYSVGIGQISSEVPQNLSASRPQDRQFILSSKKLLLSDSGFYLCAWNRAGAVYGYTFGSGTRLTVV.

The chain joins TRBV19 to TRBJ1-2; no clear D. CDR1 and CDR2 from the germline V gene are LNHDA and SQIVND (reference sequence). The CDR3 consists of 13 residues. The ends were cut back, 6 bases at V and 0 bases at J, with 8 bases in the middle. The DNA of the CDR3 is TGTGCCAGTAGACACCCCCCTAACTATGGCTACACCTTC. Its translation: CASRHPPNYGYTF. The full variable domain, in which reference TRBV19 and TRBJ1-2 provide the parts outside the CDR3, is DGGITQSPKYLFRKEGQNVTLSCEQNLNHDAMYWYRQDPGQGLRLIYYSQIVNDFQKGDIAEGYSVSREKKESFPLTVTSAQKNPTAFYLCASRHPPNYGYTFGSGTRLTVV.

In DNA form, the CDR3 reads TGTGCCAGCAGCCGGGGCCCAGGGACTAGCGGGAACTACGAGCAGTACTTC. This gives the protein CASSRGPGTSGNYEQYF. This sequence joins TRBV7-2 and TRBJ2-7, with 13 positions matching TRBD2. Trimming took 5 bases from V and 3 from J; bases not matched to a gene: 10. The germline V gene has CDR1 SGHTA and CDR2 FQGNSA. This CDR3 comprises 17 residues.

This chain links TRBV5-1 with TRBJ2-7; D might be TRBD2 (5 bases). V lost 4 bases to trimming and J lost 2 bases, with 10 bases between them. The CDR3 covers 13 residues. CDR1 SGHRS and CDR2 YFSETQ come from the germline V gene. The CDR3 nucleotides are TGCGCCAGCAGCGTCTCCGGGGCCTACGAGCAGTACTTC. Its protein product is CASSVSGAYEQYF.

The CDR3 loop reads CASSLEIVAGAPNTGELFF. The CDR3 region has the DNA TGTGCCAGCAGCTTAGAAATCGTAGCGGGGGCCCCGAACACCGGGGAGCTGTTTTTT. The chain joins TRBV7-2 to TRBJ2-2; TRBD2 matches 9 bases. The ends lost 1 base at V and 0 bases at J; junction bases unmatched: 9. The germline CDR1 and CDR2 sequences are SGHTA and FQGNSA. CDR3 length equals 19 residues.

The chain recombines TRBV4-1 with TRBJ1-4; D remains unclear. CDR1 MGHRA and CDR2 YSYEKL come from the germline V gene. The CDR3 sequence is 13 residues long. Trimming stripped 1 base from V and 10 bases from J, with 10 bases between. The CDR3 sequence: CASSQGSRRKLFF. The CDR3 region has the DNA TGCGCCAGCAGCCAAGGGAGCAGAAGAAAACTGTTTTTT.